This TCR beta chain was identified during a study of cytomegalovirus exposure and HLA in healthy donors. Study overall: Among approximately 400 genotyped donors, 80% to 90% fell in the Caucasian-associated ancestry cluster. General observations from the study: In presence/absence analyses, roughly uniform sequencing depth across donors was assumed. For most TCR beta V segments, an earlier analysis put the productive rate at about 90% or about 30% of the time. Sequencing likely generated an artifact that appeared as a cluster of highly shared sequence variants.

With regard to this clone: Antigen: not known.

CDR1 and CDR2 from the germline V gene are SGHNT and YENEEA. This CDR3 region has 14 residues. Trimming left V 2 bases short and J 4 bases short, with 11 bases between. Primers: 60 Vbeta forward and 13 Jbeta reverse. Measured with immunoSEQ multiplex PCR; TCRdb has only the in-frame clones, and not every one. Among approximately 140,000 clones, approximately 80% were seen once, and the ten largest hold 4.9%. The material sequenced was PBMCs. The rearrangement joins TRBV11-3 to TRBJ1-1; D perhaps matches TRBD1 (6 bases). The clonotype comes from a woman aged 45-60 years in good health and CMV-seronegative. The CDR3 spells CASSLSLGATEAFF. The CDR3 nucleotides read TGTGCCAGCAGCTTATCCTTGGGGGCCACTGAAGCTTTCTTT.